The sequence of this T cell receptor beta chain was determined in a study of T cell changes during pregnancy in multiple sclerosis. Data came from immunoSEQ multiplex PCR; TCRdb stores just in-frame clones and leaves some out. This table holds some 70,000 clones, about nine tenths found once. The CDR3 totals 12 residues. Germline V gene sequence: CDR1 SNHLY, CDR2 FYNNEI. The V end lost 6 bases, the J end lost 4 bases, and 7 bases lay between the germline ends. This clone came up once. The clonotype comes from a female donor with multiple sclerosis, enrolled in a pregnancy study. The material sequenced was peripheral blood, taken in the third trimester of pregnancy. This chain connects TRBV2 to TRBJ1-5, with unresolved D. CDR3 sequence reads: CASSAYNQPQHF. The DNA of the CDR3 is TGTGCCAGCAGCGCCTATAATCAGCCCCAGCATTTT.